Following are 28 T cell receptor beta chains from one sample sequenced in a study of cytotoxic CD8 clonotypes in ibrutinib-treated CLL (dated by TCRdb to about 2021). Taken with the paper, the label for time point translates to: approximately 2 years on ibrutinib. The library was built by means of the immunoSEQ multiplex PCR assay. TCRdb mirrors the immuneACCESS table, restricted to in-frame sequences. Some clones are absent from its copies; in checked studies, under half trace to an unresolved V gene, and the reason for the others is unknown. Counted in this sample were tens of thousands of clones; just over 65% of them appeared once. The biggest ten clones account for around a fifth of the sample. The sequenced sample was PBMCs, obtained after 24 months of ibrutinib treatment. The receptors were gathered from a human donor with chronic lymphocytic leukemia.

The chain has TRBV18 and TRBJ1-1, with a possible D match to TRBD1 (5 bases). This CDR3 comprises 14 residues. CDR1 KGHSH and CDR2 LQKENI come from the germline V gene. Trimming shortened V by 1 base and J by 4 bases, and 10 bases separated the two germline ends. CDR3 in DNA: TGTGCCAGCTCACCACAGGGGATTGGCACTGAAGCTTTCTTT. Protein product: CASSPQGIGTEAFF.

The rearrangement uses TRBV7-6 and TRBJ1-1; D gene uncertain. Trimming cost V 5 bases and J 4 bases, with 11 bases left between them. The CDR3 spans 13 residues. Per germline, CDR1 SGHVS and CDR2 FNYEAQ. CDR3 sequence: CASSPARFTEAFF. The CDR3 DNA follows: TGTGCCAGCAGCCCCGCCCGGTTCACTGAAGCTTTCTTT.

The chain employs TRBV6-6 and TRBJ1-4; the D is unclear. The CDR3 is 12 amino acids. The V and J ends lost 0 bases and 6 bases respectively, with 2 bases between them. Germline V gene sequence: CDR1 MNHNY, CDR2 SVGAGI (reference sequence). The CDR3 bases are TGTGCCAGCAGTTACTCGTATGAAAAACTGTTTTTT. It specifies CASSYSYEKLFF.

This clone was picked up many times. The chain has TRBV10-1 and TRBJ2-5; D possibly corresponds to TRBD1 (7 bases). V shed 2 bases and J shed 6 bases, with 16 bases lying between them. Germline assignment: CDR1 WNHNN and CDR2 SYGVQD (reference sequence). The CDR3 length is 15 residues. The CDR3 bases are TGCGCCAGCAGTGAGCCGTCAGGGGGGCAGAAGACCCAGTACTTC. Encoded protein: CASSEPSGGQKTQYF.

The chain uses TRBV5-1 and TRBJ2-7, with 8 bases identical to TRBD2. Germline assignment: CDR1 SGHRS and CDR2 YFSETQ. The V segment lost 2 bases and the J segment 6 bases; nucleotides outside the gene matches: 7. The CDR3 contains 14 residues. The chain's CDR3 is CASSFAGGQGEQYF. In DNA form, the CDR3 reads TGCGCCAGCAGCTTTGCGGGGGGCCAGGGCGAGCAGTACTTC.

This clone was observed once. Its ends do not fully match the called genes, so a read error is possible. The CDR3 sequence: CASSATSGTQEDF. The DNA of the CDR3 is TGTGCCAGCAGTGCCACTAGCGGGACGCAGGAGGACTTC. The chain recombines TRBV2 with TRBJ2-7; 10 bases align to TRBD2. CDR1 and CDR2 from the germline V gene are SNHLY and FYNNEI. This CDR3 is 13 amino acids long. The variable domain in full, with the rest retrieved from reference TRBV2 and TRBJ2-7, is EPEVTQTPSHQVTQMGQEVILRCVPISNHLYFYWYRQILGQKVEFLVSFYNNEISEKSEIFDDQFSVERPDGSNFTLKIRSTKLEDSAMYFCASSATSGTQEDFGPGTRLTVT.

The chain couples TRBV4-1 to TRBJ2-1; the D gene is possibly TRBD2 (5 bases). Per the germline V gene, CDR1 is MGHRA and CDR2 is YSYEKL. The CDR3 length is 17 residues. The V end lost 0 bases, the J end lost 2 bases, and 14 bases lay between the germline ends. The CDR3 DNA sequence: TGCGCCAGCAGCCAAGAATCGCGGGTCGCCGCCTACAATGAGCAGTTCTTC. Its protein product is CASSQESRVAAYNEQFF.

Only one count was recorded for this clone. J is TRBJ1-3 and V is TRBV9; D possibly corresponds to TRBD1 (6 bases). CDR1 and CDR2 from the germline V gene are SGDLS and YYNGEE. V lost 0 bases and J 4 bases, leaving 14 bases between the germline ends. The CDR3 contains 16 residues. As DNA, the CDR3 is TGTGCCAGCAGCGTAGTTCCGGGGGCGAGGGGAAACACCATATATTTT. This sequence encodes CASSVVPGARGNTIYF.

The V gene is TRBV7-2, the J gene TRBJ2-7; 10 bases fit TRBD1. Germline CDR1 and CDR2: SGHTA and FQGNSA. The junction had 3 bases not matched to a gene; V was cut back by 5 bases and J by 2 bases. The CDR3 is 14 amino acids. The CDR3 DNA sequence: TGTGCCAGCAGCATGGGACAGGGGCCCTACGAGCAGTACTTC. Amino acid sequence: CASSMGQGPYEQYF.

This clone showed up just a few times. The chain is built from TRBV7-9 and TRBJ1-2; D gene uncertain. The CDR3 covers 12 residues. The germline V gene has CDR1 SEHNR and CDR2 FQNEAQ (reference sequence). Trimming took 4 bases from V and 2 from J, leaving 5 bases between them. The CDR3 nucleotides are TGTGCCAGCAGCTCTTCCAACTATGGCTACACCTTC. It encodes CASSSSNYGYTF.

This chain connects TRBV4-1 to TRBJ1-4, with TRBD1 as a possible D gene (5 bases). The germline gives CDR1 MGHRA, CDR2 YSYEKL. Trimming removed 0 bases at V and 7 bases at J, with 12 bases between. This CDR3 spans 15 amino acids. In nucleotides, the CDR3 is TGCGCCAGCAGCCAAGACCCGGGACCTTTTGAAAAACTGTTTTTT. This codes for CASSQDPGPFEKLFF.

The chain combines TRBV19 with TRBJ1-2, with D maybe TRBD1 (5 bases). Germline loops: CDR1 LNHDA, CDR2 SQIVND (reference sequence). The CDR3 is 14 amino acids. V lost 3 bases, J lost 7 bases, and 15 bases lay in between. The CDR3 DNA follows: TGTGCCAGTAGTATGCCCCCGGGCAGGGTTGGCTACACCTTC. Its translation is CASSMPPGRVGYTF.

V gene TRBV4-1 combines with J gene TRBJ2-7; D remains ambiguous. The V and J ends lost 0 bases and 0 bases respectively, with 9 bases between them. There are 15 residues in the CDR3. Germline assignment: CDR1 MGHRA and CDR2 YSYEKL. The CDR3 region is CASSQDGEFSYEQYF. CDR3 DNA sequence: TGCGCCAGCAGCCAAGATGGTGAATTCTCCTACGAGCAGTACTTC.

This clone occurred once. V gene TRBV9 combines with J gene TRBJ2-7; 9 bases map to TRBD2. The germline V gene has CDR1 SGDLS and CDR2 YYNGEE. The CDR3 has 19 residues. J was trimmed by 4 bases and V by 4 bases; bases with no gene match: 21. For the CDR3, the DNA is TGTGCCAGCAGCCCCCTTGGACTAGCGAGAGCCACCTTTTGGTACGAGCAGTACTTC. It is translated as CASSPLGLARATFWYEQYF.

The chain is built from TRBV7-2 and TRBJ2-2, with D tentatively TRBD2 (7 bases). CDR1 and CDR2 (germline): SGHTA, FQGNSA. V lost 2 bases to trimming and J lost 9 bases, with 16 bases between them. The CDR3 spans 15 residues. This CDR3 is CASSLSPGGLRELFF. The CDR3 coding sequence is TGTGCCAGCAGCTTAAGCCCCGGGGGGCTACGGGAGCTGTTTTTT.

This clone has just one count. This chain's CDR3 is CASSWGAGELFF. CDR3 coding DNA: TGTGCCAGCAGTTGGGGGGCCGGGGAGCTGTTTTTT. V usage is TRBV6-6 and J usage is TRBJ2-2, with D tentatively TRBD2 (6 bases). Germline V gene sequence: CDR1 MNHNY, CDR2 SVGAGI (reference sequence). Deletions cut 4 bases from V and 6 bases from J, with 6 bases between. The CDR3 totals 12 residues.

The chain links TRBV19 to TRBJ1-1, with D maybe TRBD1 (5 bases). Trimming removed 2 bases at V and 6 bases at J, with 16 bases between. CDR1 is LNHDA, CDR2 SQIVND, per germline (reference sequence). The CDR3 runs 15 residues. The CDR3 loop is CASSIFRGGTPEAFF. The CDR3 DNA follows: TGTGCCAGTAGTATATTTCGGGGTGGGACTCCTGAAGCTTTCTTT.

The chain uses TRBV15 and TRBJ2-2; D gene ambiguous. Trimming removed 4 bases at V and 4 bases at J, with 16 bases between. This CDR3 contains 16 residues. Looked up from germline, CDR1 is LNHNV and CDR2 is YYDKDF (reference sequence). This CDR3 reads CATSTAEVAVTGELFF. Here the CDR3 DNA reads TGTGCCACCAGCACTGCTGAGGTGGCCGTCACCGGGGAGCTGTTTTTT.

This chain connects TRBV6-1 to TRBJ2-7; 7 bases align to TRBD1. The germline CDR1 and CDR2 sequences are MNHNS and SASEGT. The V and J ends lost 5 bases and 3 bases, in that order; junction bases with no gene match: 7. The CDR3 is 14 amino acids. The CDR3 DNA reads TGTGCCAGCAGTCGTACGGGACAGCTCTACGAGCAGTACTTC. It translates to CASSRTGQLYEQYF.

The chain joins TRBV5-1 to TRBJ2-7, with TRBD1 matching over 11 bases. CDR3 length equals 16 residues. Trimming cost V 4 bases and J 2 bases; bases outside gene matches: 8. Per germline, CDR1 SGHRS and CDR2 YFSETQ. The CDR3 DNA sequence: TGCGCCAGCAGCCTTGCCCGGGGACAGGGGGCCTACGAGCAGTACTTC. It encodes CASSLARGQGAYEQYF.

J is TRBJ2-1 and V is TRBV4-2; no clear D gene. The CDR3 is 14 residues long. V gave up 1 base and J gave up 7 bases, with 11 bases separating them. The germline V gene has CDR1 LGHNA and CDR2 YNFKEQ. The CDR3 nucleotides read TGTGCCAGCAGCCAAGGGGAAGTTGAGAATGAGCAGTTCTTC. It codes for CASSQGEVENEQFF.

This clone was recorded at least ten times. V and J are TRBV2 and TRBJ1-2; TRBD1 agrees at 7 bases. The CDR3 runs to 17 residues. Germline-derived CDR1 and CDR2 are SNHLY and FYNNEI. Trimming at V came to 4 bases and at J to 2 bases, leaving 13 bases not matched to a gene. The CDR3: CASSVVARGRGNYGYTF. As DNA, the CDR3 is TGTGCCAGCAGTGTGGTAGCGCGGGGCAGGGGGAACTATGGCTACACCTTC.

This clone was seen a few times. This clone may be a read error of a much larger clone one base away. This chain connects TRBV7-8 to TRBJ2-1; D not resolved. The germline V gene encodes CDR1 SGHVS and CDR2 FQNEAQ. The V end lost 3 bases, the J end lost 3 bases, and 0 bases lay between the germline ends. There are 11 residues in the CDR3. CDR3 DNA: TGTGCCAGCAGCTTCTACAATGAGCAGTTCTTC. It encodes CASSFYNEQFF.

This clone has just a few counts. The V call is TRBV5-1, the J call TRBJ1-2, with a weak D call TRBD1 (6 bases). This CDR3 has 12 residues. From germline, CDR1 is SGHRS and CDR2 YFSETQ. V lost 4 bases, J lost 8 bases, and 12 bases lay in between. This CDR3 reads CASSPNRDGYTF. The CDR3 DNA follows: TGCGCCAGCAGCCCGAACAGGGACGGCTACACCTTC.

The genes are TRBV18 and TRBJ2-3, with 7 bases that match TRBD2. This CDR3 has 14 amino acids. Germline V gene sequence: CDR1 KGHSH, CDR2 LQKENI. The V gene end was trimmed by 3 bases and the J gene end by 4 bases; junction bases not matched to a gene: 4. The CDR3 spells CASSPLGGSDTQYF. CDR3 bases: TGTGCCAGCTCACCCCTGGGGGGGTCAGATACGCAGTATTTT.

The CDR3 coding sequence is TGTGCCAGCAGCCCTTTCCCTCTTGGGGGAAACACCATATATTTT. It encodes CASSPFPLGGNTIYF. V and J are TRBV28 and TRBJ1-3; D is unresolved. The germline V gene has CDR1 MDHEN and CDR2 SYDVKM. V lost 6 bases and J lost 4, with 16 bases in between. The CDR3 runs to 15 residues.

The chain joins TRBV25-1 to TRBJ2-2; D uncertain. CDR1 is MGHDK and CDR2 is SYGVNS in the germline V gene. This CDR3 is built from 16 residues. Trimming took 5 bases from V and 0 from J, leaving 13 bases between them. CDR3 in amino acids: CASSPRGASNTGELFF. The CDR3 coding sequence is TGTGCCAGCAGTCCCCGCGGAGCTTCGAACACCGGGGAGCTGTTTTTT.

The V gene is TRBV7-3, the J gene TRBJ1-1; D is possibly TRBD1 (5 bases). The CDR3 contains 16 residues. Germline lookup yields CDR1 SGHTA and CDR2 FQGTGA. V was shortened by 0 bases and J by 1 base, with 12 bases between the two germline ends. DNA of the CDR3: TGTGCCAGCAGCTTAACAACCAGGGAGGGGAACACTGAAGCTTTCTTT. This translates into CASSLTTREGNTEAFF.